This paragraph covers one T cell receptor (beta chain) sequence. Assay: immunoSEQ multiplex PCR; the TCRdb copy retains only in-frame clones and omits some. Of over 45,000 clones in the sample, about four fifths were seen once. These data come from a study of blood T cell repertoires in COVID-19. About the study: Both acute and convalescent COVID-19 samples were obtained from the United States, Italy and Spain. T cells, B-cell-depleted T cells, or PBMCs provided the cDNA or gDNA that served as material.

CDR1 is LNHDA, CDR2 SQIVND, per germline (reference sequence). V dropped 1 base and J dropped 6 bases, with 10 bases sitting between them. This CDR3 spans 14 amino acids. J is TRBJ2-1 and V is TRBV19, with D perhaps TRBD1 (5 bases). This sequence was found in a woman of 80 years or more with acute or convalescent COVID-19. The sample comprised peripheral blood. CDR3 residues: CASSIVGRGNEQFF. CDR3 coding DNA: TGTGCCAGTAGTATAGTAGGTAGGGGCAATGAGCAGTTCTTC.